Given below is one TCR beta chain in context. The antigen remains undetermined. The entry originates in a study of OX40 agonist ivuxolimab in advanced cancers. Study information: Three patients, one with hepatocellular carcinoma and two with cutaneous melanoma, achieved partial responses.

Clones were read by immunoSEQ multiplex PCR, and TCRdb kept only the in-frame ones, dropping some. The profile covers about 53,000 clones, with over 75% appearing a single time and roughly 1.5% taken by the ten largest. This CDR3 has 16 residues. Trimming at V came to 0 bases and at J to 4 bases, leaving 5 bases not matched to a gene. In germline, CDR1 is KGHSH, CDR2 LQKENI. Study results and caveats: There was clonal expansion of CD4+ and CD8+ blood T cells by week 6 at 0.1 to 3.0 mg/kg.

Sequencing used CD4+ or CD8+ T cells sorted from blood, obtained in a trial of the OX40 agonist ivuxolimab. The receptor was isolated from an adult with an advanced solid tumor such as melanoma, head and neck, liver or kidney cancer. This chain joins TRBV18 and TRBJ2-2; 7 bases agree with TRBD1. The DNA for the CDR3 is TGTGCCAGCTCACCACCAATACAGGGGTCCACCGGGGAGCTGTTTTTT. Its translation is CASSPPIQGSTGELFF.